These 26 T cell receptor beta chains were sequenced from one sample in a study of T cell repertoires in cytomegalovirus infection. TCRdb used MiXCR to reprocess the reads, holding one entry per CDR3 protein. This sample carries hundreds of thousands of distinct CDR3 sequences, about 40% of them seen once, and the ten largest clones take around 2.8%. The material sequenced was PBMCs. The origin of the receptors is a human donor in good health (CMV status not recorded). Some clones in this sample may be carry-over from other donors' samples.

V usage is TRBV28 and J usage is TRBJ1-2; 8 nucleotides align to TRBD1. Per the germline V gene, CDR1 is MDHEN and CDR2 is SYDVKM. The CDR3 length is 16 residues. The junction had 12 bases not matched to a gene; V was cut back by 6 bases and J by 3 bases. DNA of the CDR3: TGTGCCAGCAGCCTTCAATCCACGACAGGGGACTATGGCTACACCTTC. Translated: CASSLQSTTGDYGYTF.

J is TRBJ1-1 and V is TRBV4-2; D is undetermined. The germline gives CDR1 LGHNA, CDR2 YNFKEQ. Between the trimmed V and J ends, which lost 0 bases and 1 base, there was a span of 12 bases. This CDR3 region has 16 residues. The CDR3 reads CASSQDSTTPNTEAFF. In nucleotides, the CDR3 is TGTGCCAGCAGCCAAGATTCGACAACCCCGAACACTGAAGCTTTCTTT.

The chain recombines TRBV7-2 with TRBJ2-4; TRBD2 matches at 12 bases. The CDR3 length is 19 residues. V shed 1 base and J 0 bases; nucleotides not matched to a gene: 7. CDR1 is SGHTA and CDR2 is FQGNSA in the germline V gene. CDR3 in amino acids: CASSLVTSGRSIAKNIQYF. In DNA form, the CDR3 reads TGTGCCAGCAGCTTAGTAACTAGCGGGAGGTCCATAGCCAAAAACATTCAGTACTTC.

The sample holds a few counts of this clonotype. The J gene is TRBJ2-7, the V gene TRBV28; D is ambiguous. Germline loops: CDR1 MDHEN, CDR2 SYDVKM. The ends were cut back, 5 bases at V and 4 bases at J, with 9 bases in the middle. CDR3 length: 12 residues. The CDR3 protein is CASSPSFYEQYF. The CDR3 nucleotides read TGTGCCAGCAGTCCCTCTTTTTACGAGCAGTACTTC.

The table lists this clonotype with a few counts. The chain employs TRBV7-6 and TRBJ2-3, with unresolved D. Per the germline V gene, CDR1 is SGHVS and CDR2 is FNYEAQ. The CDR3 has 14 residues. V lost 4 bases, J lost 4 bases, and 12 bases lay in between. The DNA of the CDR3 is TGTGCCAGCAGCTCCCTAATAGCTCCAGATACGCAGTATTTT. This gives the protein CASSSLIAPDTQYF. Variable domain in full (rest from reference TRBV7-6 and TRBJ2-3): GAGVSQSPRYKVTKRGQDVALRCDPISGHVSLYWYRQALGQGPEFLTYFNYEAQQDKSGLPNDRFSAERPEGSISTLTIQRTEQRDSAMYRCASSSLIAPDTQYFGPGTRLTVL.

The genes are TRBV24-1 and TRBJ2-2; the D gene is possibly TRBD2 (5 bases). Germline V CDR1 and CDR2: KGHDR, SFDVKD. V was clipped by 4 bases and J by 6 bases, with 11 bases between them. This CDR3 has 14 residues. The CDR3 spells CATSDRLIPGELFF. The DNA of the CDR3 is TGTGCCACCAGTGACCGACTAATTCCCGGGGAGCTGTTTTTT.

This clonotype turned up a few times. The V gene is TRBV19, the J gene TRBJ2-2, with D possibly matching TRBD2 (6 bases). The length of the CDR3 is 16 residues. Trimming cost V 2 bases and J 2 bases, with 12 bases left between them. Germline V gene lookup returns CDR1 LNHDA and CDR2 SQIVND (reference sequence). CDR3 nucleotides: TGTGCCAGTAGTATACGAGCCGGGAGTAACACCGGGGAGCTGTTTTTT. Encoded protein: CASSIRAGSNTGELFF. Drawing the rest from reference TRBV19 and TRBJ2-2, the complete variable domain is DGGITQSPKYLFRKEGQNVTLSCEQNLNHDAMYWYRQDPGQGLRLIYYSQIVNDFQKGDIAEGYSVSREKKESFPLTVTSAQKNPTAFYLCASSIRAGSNTGELFFGEGSRLTVL.

The chain couples TRBV6-2 or TRBV6-3 to TRBJ2-1, with no clear D. The V and J ends lost 0 bases and 9 bases respectively, with 9 bases between them. Germline V gives CDR1 MNHEY, CDR2 SVGEGT. This CDR3 contains 13 residues. CDR3 sequence reads: CASSYSKGTEQFF. The DNA of the CDR3 is TGTGCCAGCAGTTACTCGAAGGGAACTGAGCAGTTCTTC.

This clonotype was counted between two and nine times. The chain combines TRBV6-2 or TRBV6-3 with TRBJ2-2; 8 nucleotides match TRBD2. Trimming cost V 7 bases and J 7 bases; bases outside gene matches: 11. In germline, CDR1 is MNHEY, CDR2 SVGEGT. CDR3 length: 15 amino acids. As DNA, the CDR3 is TGTGCCAGCATTCACCGGGGGGGCCGGATCGGGGAGCTGTTTTTT. This codes for CASIHRGGRIGELFF.

There are a few counts of this clonotype. CDR3 protein: CASYYQGKGADTEAFF. The CDR3, as DNA: TGTGCCAGCTACTACCAAGGAAAGGGGGCGGACACTGAAGCTTTCTTT. The V gene is TRBV27, the J gene TRBJ1-1, with TRBD1 matching over 7 bases. The germline V gene encodes CDR1 MNHEY and CDR2 SMNVEV (reference sequence). The V segment lost 8 bases and the J segment 3 bases; nucleotides outside the gene matches: 15. The CDR3 extends over 16 amino acids.

For this clonotype: This may be a read error: a much more frequent sequence differs by one nucleotide. This chain joins TRBV7-2 and TRBJ2-5; 8 bases match TRBD1. Germline CDR1 SGHTA, CDR2 FQGNSA. The CDR3 spans 15 residues. This chain's CDR3 is CDSSPRQGRQETQYF. For the CDR3, the DNA is TGTGACAGCAGCCCTCGACAGGGGCGGCAAGAGACCCAGTACTTC.

The chain uses TRBV10-3 and TRBJ2-7, with D possibly matching TRBD1 (6 bases). Germline values: CDR1 ENHRY, CDR2 SYGVKD. The CDR3 length is 19 residues. The V end lost 2 bases, the J end lost 12 bases, and 35 bases lay between the germline ends. The CDR3 region has the DNA TGTGCCATCAGTGAGCCAGGGGCCCAGGGTGGGGCATCACGGGGTGTGCCGTACTTC. It encodes CAISEPGAQGGASRGVPYF.

This clonotype was detected a few times. The chain has TRBV6-1 and TRBJ1-5, with D perhaps TRBD1 (6 bases). CDR3 size: 16 residues. Germline assignment: CDR1 MNHNS and CDR2 SASEGT. Deletions cut 8 bases from V and 0 bases from J, with 17 bases between. CDR3 region: CASREGYRASNQPQHF. As DNA, the CDR3 is TGTGCCAGCCGGGAGGGGTACAGGGCTAGCAATCAGCCCCAGCATTTT.

The chain carries TRBV7-2 and TRBJ1-2, with TRBD1 as a possible D gene (6 bases). The V gene's germline CDR1 is SGHTA and CDR2 FQGNSA. The CDR3 is 15 residues long. Trimming cost V 5 bases and J 4 bases, with 17 bases left between them. As DNA, the CDR3 is TGTGCCAGCAGCCCCGGGGACATTAGGTCCTATGGCTACACCTTC. This translates into CASSPGDIRSYGYTF.

The chain has TRBV28 and TRBJ1-5, with 7 nucleotides matching TRBD1. The trim removed 5 bases at V and 6 bases at J, leaving 13 bases unmatched. Germline CDR1 and CDR2: MDHEN and SYDVKM. The CDR3 is made up of 16 amino acids. The CDR3 DNA reads as TGTGCCAGCAGTACTCAGACAGGGTTCTTTATTCAGCCCCAGCATTTT. Its translation is CASSTQTGFFIQPQHF.

V gene TRBV6-2 or TRBV6-3 combines with J gene TRBJ2-7, with a possible D match to TRBD1 (5 bases). The ends were cut back, 2 bases at V and 6 bases at J, with 17 bases in the middle. This CDR3 contains 15 residues. The germline V gene has CDR1 MNHEY and CDR2 SVGEGT. DNA for the CDR3: TGTGCCAGCAGTTACGACAGTAGAATTACCGGCGAGCAGTACTTC. Translation: CASSYDSRITGEQYF.

As DNA, the CDR3 is TGTGCCACCCCGGGGACTTCTAGGGGGGAGCAGTACTTC. Protein: CATPGTSRGEQYF. This chain joins TRBV7-4 and TRBJ2-7, with D tentatively TRBD1 or TRBD2 (6 bases each). The V and J ends lost 10 bases and 7 bases respectively, with 20 bases between them. The CDR3 totals 13 residues. CDR1 and CDR2 from the germline V gene are SGHVT and SQSDAQ.

The rearrangement joins TRBV7-9 to TRBJ2-2, with D maybe TRBD2 (6 bases). The CDR3 extends over 16 amino acids. Per the germline V gene, CDR1 is SEHNR and CDR2 is FQNEAQ (reference sequence). V was pared by 4 bases and J by 7 bases, with 19 bases between. The CDR3: CASSSPPAGRIGELFF. Written as DNA, the CDR3 is TGTGCCAGCAGCTCTCCTCCGGCAGGGAGGATCGGGGAGCTGTTTTTT.

This clonotype was detected a few times. The chain couples TRBV10-3 to TRBJ2-7; D not resolved. Trimming removed 6 bases at V and 4 bases at J, with 7 bases between. CDR1 and CDR2 from the germline V gene are ENHRY and SYGVKD. The CDR3 contains 11 residues. The DNA for the CDR3 is TGTGCCATCAGAGGGTCGTACGAGCAGTACTTC. Its protein product is CAIRGSYEQYF.

The rearrangement joins TRBV7-9 to TRBJ2-3; no clear D. CDR3 size: 13 residues. The V end lost 5 bases, the J end lost 4 bases, and 10 bases lay between the germline ends. CDR1 and CDR2 from the germline V gene are SEHNR and FQNEAQ (reference sequence). For the CDR3, the DNA is TGTGCCAGCAGCCAACGACAAGCAGATACGCAGTATTTT. It translates to CASSQRQADTQYF.

This clonotype was recorded a few times. J is TRBJ2-3 and V is TRBV18; D unresolved. Looked up from germline, CDR1 is KGHSH and CDR2 is LQKENI. CDR3 length equals 16 residues. V lost 8 bases and J 2 bases, leaving 20 bases between the germline ends. The CDR3 DNA reads TGTGCCAGCGTAGGGTCCGGACGGTTAAACACAGATACGCAGTATTTT. This codes for CASVGSGRLNTDTQYF.

The CDR3 protein is CSVEGVQIHNEQFF. CDR3 DNA: TGCAGCGTTGAAGGGGTTCAAATTCACAATGAGCAGTTCTTC. The chain has TRBV29-1 and TRBJ2-1; D not resolved. Trimming pared 1 base from V and 5 bases from J, leaving 12 bases between. This CDR3 spans 14 amino acids. Germline-derived CDR1 and CDR2 are SQVTM and ANQGSEA.

This clonotype has ten or more counts. The V gene is TRBV7-2, the J gene TRBJ1-2; D not certain. V dropped 7 bases and J dropped 3 bases, with 18 bases sitting between them. In germline, CDR1 is SGHTA, CDR2 FQGNSA. This CDR3 comprises 15 residues. CDR3 amino acids: CASTEEGPVDYGYTF. The DNA for the CDR3 is TGTGCCAGCACCGAGGAGGGCCCCGTGGACTATGGCTACACCTTC.

A word on this clonotype: The junction departs from the called germline gene at one end, perhaps through a read error. This chain links TRBV6-2 or TRBV6-3 with TRBJ2-7; D is perhaps TRBD1 (5 bases). Germline CDR1 reads MNHEY; CDR2 reads SVGEGT. The CDR3 loop spans 15 amino acids. The CDR3 spells CASSSPRRVGREHYF. As DNA, the CDR3 is TGTGCCAGCAGTTCCCCCCGCAGGGTTGGCCGCGAGCATTACTTC.

The gene calls are TRBV5-6 and TRBJ1-1; D perhaps matches TRBD1 (5 bases). The CDR3 is 16 amino acids. Trimming removed 1 base from V and 6 bases from J, with 19 bases in between. Germline V CDR1 and CDR2: SGHDT, YYEEEE. This CDR3 reads CASSLTESARGSEAFF. CDR3 DNA sequence: TGTGCCAGCAGCTTGACAGAGAGTGCACGGGGGTCTGAAGCTTTCTTT.

Many counts were recorded for this clonotype. This chain connects TRBV12-3 or TRBV12-4 to TRBJ2-4, with D tentatively TRBD1 or TRBD2 (5 bases each). The CDR3 extends over 16 amino acids. V lost 3 bases to trimming and J lost 3 bases, with 15 bases between them. CDR3 in amino acids: CASSLWVFGGKNIQYF. CDR3 nucleotide sequence: TGTGCCAGCAGTTTGTGGGTATTTGGGGGCAAAAACATTCAGTACTTC.